This TCR beta chain was sequenced during a study of blood T cell repertoires in COVID-19. Study information: There were acute and convalescent COVID-19 samples, and they came from the United States, Italy and Spain. Nucleic acid was either cDNA or gDNA, and it came from T cells, B-cell-depleted T cells, or PBMCs.

In the authors' workflow: Nucleated cell counts were estimated from reference gene primer amplification. Libraries were prepared by immunoSEQ multiplex PCR; TCRdb keeps only in-frame clonotypes and omits some of them. V and J calls and clone size are as listed in that table; D and trimming were resolved from the DNA. The sample consists of some 69,000 clones, roughly nine tenths of them appearing once. V was shortened by 5 bases and J by 2 bases, with 10 bases between the two germline ends. From germline, CDR1 is SGHTA and CDR2 FQGNSA. The CDR3 runs 15 residues. The chain couples TRBV7-2 to TRBJ2-6; D is unresolved. The TCR originated in a woman aged 50 to 60 with active COVID-19. Input material: peripheral blood. The CDR3 region has the DNA TGTGCCAGCAGCAACCGTGGAGCTGGGGCCAACGTCCTGACTTTC. Translated, it gives CASSNRGAGANVLTF.